Below, one T cell receptor (beta chain) is given with its context. The antigen remains unidentified. Trimming stripped 3 bases from V and 7 bases from J, with 7 bases between. Germline V CDR1 and CDR2: LNHDA, SQIVND (reference sequence). This CDR3 spans 12 amino acids. This entry is derived from a study of cytomegalovirus exposure and HLA in healthy donors. Points from the study as a whole: Overall, about 160 TCR beta chains were annotated as cytomegalovirus-associated.

This PCR relied on a set of 60 Vbeta primers and 13 Jbeta primers. Sequencing was performed with immunoSEQ multiplex PCR; in TCRdb, only in-frame clones are kept and a portion is missing. The table records under 150,000 clones, about 79% of them present only once. The TCR was taken from a male donor in good health and CMV-seronegative. The source material was PBMCs. V and J are TRBV19 and TRBJ1-5; D unresolved. CDR3 amino acids: CASSIRGQPQHF. CDR3 in DNA: TGTGCCAGTAGTATTAGAGGGCAGCCCCAGCATTTT.